The clone carrying this TCR beta chain has more than one count but fewer than ten. Its antigen is currently unknown. The data were obtained in a study of post-analysis software for immune sequencing data. Background on the study: Progressive-relapsing, secondary progressive and relapsing-remitting multiple sclerosis were among the disease courses included.

Trimming left V 5 bases short and J 8 bases short, with 19 bases between. CDR3 length equals 16 residues. Germline-derived CDR1 and CDR2 are MNHEY and SVGAGI. Unique molecular identifiers were built into the TCR beta cDNA libraries. Input populations of about 0.85 to 11 million T cells gave rise to some 500,000 cDNA molecules. Via MiXCR, TCRdb re-called the PCR reads, giving one row per CDR3 protein. Among 650,000 to 850,000 distinct CDR3 sequences listed, around 46% were seen once. Study findings and constraints: Compared with controls, patients showed significantly lower normalized Chao1 diversity. Five or six TRBV segments, TRBV5-6, TRBV5-1 and TRBV20-1 among them, were found more frequent in patients than controls. Samples made in the same batch grouped tightly together by F measure.

The receptor comes from a girl between 10 and 17 years old with multiple sclerosis. Material: blood. This sequence joins TRBV6-5 and TRBJ1-6; D remains unclear. In nucleotides, the CDR3 is TGTGCCAGCAGTACTGGACGCAGCCGGCGGTATTCACCCCTCCACTTT. It translates to CASSTGRSRRYSPLHF.